A selection of T cell receptor beta chains follows, all from one sample in a study of blood T cell repertoires in COVID-19. Sequencing was performed with immunoSEQ multiplex PCR; in TCRdb, only in-frame clones are kept and a portion is missing. The table lists over 150,000 clones, roughly 86% of them singletons. Input material: peripheral blood. The receptors originated from a man aged 50-59 years with active or convalescent COVID-19. Both conserved end residues are part of each CDR3. The D gene is left open where the match is weak. Expanded clones get a size class; other rows say once, few or many, or leave the size out.

V gene,D gene,clone size,J gene,CDR3 DNA,CDR3 protein
TRBV4-2,.,.,TRBJ1-2,TGTGCCAGCAGCCAAGGGACAGCCTATGGCTACACCTTC,CASSQGTAYGYTF
TRBV27,TRBD1,.,TRBJ1-5,TGTGCCAGCAGAACAGGGGACAGGGGGCCCCAGCATTTT,CASRTGDRGPQHF
TRBV10-3,.,few,TRBJ1-1,TGTGCCATCAGTGACAGGGGCAGAGGGGACACTGAAGCTTTCTTT,CAISDRGRGDTEAFF
TRBV6-5,TRBD2,.,TRBJ2-1,TGTGCCAGCAGTTACAGGCCTAGCGGGGGGGAGTTCTTC,CASSYRPSGGEFF
TRBV19,.,.,TRBJ2-2,TGTGCCAGTAGTATGTATGGAGTCGGGGAGCTGTTTTTT,CASSMYGVGELFF
TRBV29-1,.,.,TRBJ2-5,TGCAGCTTCCGGGTCGGCGAGACCCAGTACTTC,CSFRVGETQYF
TRBV9,TRBD1,.,TRBJ2-7,TGTGCCAGCAGTTCCACAGGGGGCAGCGAGCAGTACTTC,CASSSTGGSEQYF
TRBV7-2,.,.,TRBJ2-3,TGTGCCAGCAGCTTATCGGGAACGTCAGATACGCAGTATTTT,CASSLSGTSDTQYF
TRBV5-1,TRBD1,once,TRBJ2-3,TGCGCCAGCAGCTTGGAGGGCAGGGGGCCAGATACGCAGTATTTT,CASSLEGRGPDTQYF
TRBV24-1,.,.,TRBJ2-3,TGTGCCACCAGTGATTTGAGCGGGGATACGCAGTATTTT,CATSDLSGDTQYF
TRBV25-1,TRBD1,.,TRBJ1-2,TGTGCCAGCAGCGCAGGGGGAAGCTATGGCTACACCTTC,CASSAGGSYGYTF
TRBV7-2,.,.,TRBJ2-1,TGTGCCAGCAGCCCCGGGAGCTCCTACAATGAGCAGTTCTTC,CASSPGSSYNEQFF
TRBV2,.,.,TRBJ1-2,TGTGCCAGCAGTGAGTACGGGACAATGAACTATGGCTACACCTTC,CASSEYGTMNYGYTF
TRBV7-9,.,.,TRBJ1-5,TGTGCCAGCAGCCATTCTGGATCAGCTAGCGGACAGCCCCAGCATTTT,CASSHSGSASGQPQHF
TRBV2,TRBD1,.,TRBJ1-4,TGTGCCAGCAGCGAGACCAGGACAGGGGAAGAAAAACTGTTTTTT,CASSETRTGEEKLFF
TRBV7-2,TRBD2,.,TRBJ2-2,TGTGCCAGCAGCTTAGCGCTTCCTAGCGGGGGGGTCTTGCCCGGGGAGCTGTTTTTT,CASSLALPSGGVLPGELFF
TRBV4-2,TRBD2,.,TRBJ2-1,TGTGCCAGCAGCCAAGCGGGACTAGCGGGAGGTCAGTATGAGCAGTTCTTC,CASSQAGLAGGQYEQFF
TRBV9,.,.,TRBJ1-6,TGTGCCAGCAGCCCCACACGGAGACCGGATAATTCACCCCTCCACTTT,CASSPTRRPDNSPLHF
TRBV29-1,.,.,TRBJ1-5,TGCAGCGTTCTCACAGGGTTTAGCAATCAGCCCCAGCATTTT,CSVLTGFSNQPQHF
TRBV24-1,.,.,TRBJ2-3,TGTGCCACCAGTGATTTTTCAGGGGCCAGCACAGATACGCAGTATTTT,CATSDFSGASTDTQYF
TRBV7-9,TRBD1,few,TRBJ1-4,TGTGCCAGCAGCCCCCAGGGGGGCTATGAAAAACTGTTTTTT,CASSPQGGYEKLFF
TRBV15,.,.,TRBJ2-7,TGTGCCACCAGCAGGCAGGGGTACGAGCAGTACTTC,CATSRQGYEQYF
TRBV30,.,.,TRBJ2-4,TGTGCCTGGAGGAAACCAGCGGCCAAAAACATTCAGTACTTC,CAWRKPAAKNIQYF
TRBV10-3,.,once,TRBJ2-7,TGTGCCATCAGTGAGCGTCTAGCTAGGAGCTCCTACGAGCAGTACTTC,CAISERLARSSYEQYF
TRBV19,TRBD1,medium-sized,TRBJ1-1,TGTGCCAGTAGTATAGTAGGGACAGGGGTTGCTGAAGCTTTCTTT,CASSIVGTGVAEAFF
TRBV30,.,.,TRBJ1-5,TGTGCCTGGAGTACAGGGCATGCCGAGCAGCCCCAGCATTTT,CAWSTGHAEQPQHF
TRBV4-3,TRBD1,.,TRBJ2-3,TGCGCCAGCAGCCGGACAGGGGCTTGGGATACGCAGTATTTT,CASSRTGAWDTQYF
TRBV18,.,.,TRBJ1-1,TGTGCCAGCTCACCACCTACAGGAGGGAGCACTGAAGCTTTCTTT,CASSPPTGGSTEAFF
TRBV11-3,TRBD1,once,TRBJ2-7,TGTGCCAGCAGCTTGGGACAGGGGAGCGGGGAGCAGTACTTC,CASSLGQGSGEQYF
TRBV21-1,.,.,TRBJ2-7,TGTCCACCCAGCAGGATAACCGACGCCAGATACGAGCAGTACTTC,CPPSRITDARYEQYF
TRBV5-1,TRBD1,.,TRBJ2-7,TGCGCCAGCAGCCCAAGGACAGGGTGGGGCTACGAGCAGTACTTC,CASSPRTGWGYEQYF
TRBV4-2,TRBD1,.,TRBJ1-4,TGTGCCAGCAGCCAGAGACAGGGGGCTGAAAAACTGTTTTTT,CASSQRQGAEKLFF
TRBV15,.,.,TRBJ2-5,TGTGCCACCAGCAGAGATCTAGGGGCTGCCCAGTACTTC,CATSRDLGAAQYF
TRBV10-3,.,.,TRBJ1-1,TGTGCCATCAGAACGACAGTGAACACTGAAGCTTTCTTT,CAIRTTVNTEAFF
TRBV6-2/TRBV6-3,.,.,TRBJ1-1,TGTGCCAGCAGTTACAGTGGAGGCTACACTGAAGCTTTCTTT,CASSYSGGYTEAFF
TRBV10-3,.,.,TRBJ2-5,TGTGCCATCAGTGAGTCCGGTGAGACCCAGTACTTC,CAISESGETQYF
TRBV9,TRBD2,few,TRBJ2-1,TGTGCCACCGCGAGCGGGGCGAGCTCCTACAATGAGCAGTTCTTC,CATASGASSYNEQFF
TRBV12-3/TRBV12-4,.,once,TRBJ2-2,TGTGCCAGCAGTTCCCCCTACGGGGAGCTGTTTTTT,CASSSPYGELFF
TRBV3-1/TRBV3-2,.,.,TRBJ2-7,TGTGCCAGCAGCCAAGAAGCGGGTTGGGACGAGCAGTACTTC,CASSQEAGWDEQYF
TRBV5-4,.,.,TRBJ1-2,TGTGCCAGCAGCCTCAGGACAACCACTAACTATGGCTACACCTTC,CASSLRTTTNYGYTF
TRBV7-8,.,.,TRBJ2-5,TGTGCCAGCAAGTCGGGACAAGGAGAGACCCAGTACTTC,CASKSGQGETQYF
TRBV30,TRBD2,.,TRBJ2-2,TGTGCCTGGAGTGTACGCGGGAGGGATACCGGGGAGCTGTTTTTT,CAWSVRGRDTGELFF